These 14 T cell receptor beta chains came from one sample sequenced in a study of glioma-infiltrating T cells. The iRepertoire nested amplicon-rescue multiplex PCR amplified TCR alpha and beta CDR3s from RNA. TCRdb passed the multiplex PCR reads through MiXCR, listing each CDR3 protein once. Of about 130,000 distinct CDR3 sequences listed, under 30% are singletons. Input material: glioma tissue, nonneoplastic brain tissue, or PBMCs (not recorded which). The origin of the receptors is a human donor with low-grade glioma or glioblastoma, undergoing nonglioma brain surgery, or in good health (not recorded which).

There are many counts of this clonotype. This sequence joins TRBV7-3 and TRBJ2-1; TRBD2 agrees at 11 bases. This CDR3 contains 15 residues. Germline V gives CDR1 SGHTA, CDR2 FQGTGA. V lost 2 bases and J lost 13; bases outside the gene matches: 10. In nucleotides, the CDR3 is TGTGCCAGCAGCTTAGGACTAGCGGGCCCTCGGATCCAGTTCTTC. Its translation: CASSLGLAGPRIQFF.

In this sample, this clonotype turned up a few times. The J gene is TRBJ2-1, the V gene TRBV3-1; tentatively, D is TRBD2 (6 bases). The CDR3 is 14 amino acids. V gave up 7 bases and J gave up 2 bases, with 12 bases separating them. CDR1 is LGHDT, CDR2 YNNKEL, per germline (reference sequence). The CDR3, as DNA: TGTGCCAGCAAACCGGGACTTCCCTACAATGAGCAGTTCTTC. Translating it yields CASKPGLPYNEQFF.

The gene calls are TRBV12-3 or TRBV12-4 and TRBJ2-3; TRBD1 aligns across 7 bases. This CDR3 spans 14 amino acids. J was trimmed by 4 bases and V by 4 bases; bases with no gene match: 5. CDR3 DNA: TGTGCCAGCAGTTGGTACAGGGGCTCAGATACGCAGTATTTT. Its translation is CASSWYRGSDTQYF.

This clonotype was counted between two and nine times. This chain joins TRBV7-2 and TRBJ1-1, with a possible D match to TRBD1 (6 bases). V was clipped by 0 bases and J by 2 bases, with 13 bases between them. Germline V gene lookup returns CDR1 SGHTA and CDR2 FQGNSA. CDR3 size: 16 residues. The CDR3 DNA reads TGTGCCAGCAGCTTAGCCCCTGGGACATATAACACTGAAGCTTTCTTT. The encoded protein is CASSLAPGTYNTEAFF.

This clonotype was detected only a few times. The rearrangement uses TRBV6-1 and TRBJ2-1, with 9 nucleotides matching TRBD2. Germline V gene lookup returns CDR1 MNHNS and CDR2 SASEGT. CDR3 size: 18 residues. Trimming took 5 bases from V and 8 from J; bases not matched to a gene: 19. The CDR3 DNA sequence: TGTGCCAGCAGTCCCGGACTAGCGCATCTAACCCAGGTCGATGAGCAGTTCTTC. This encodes CASSPGLAHLTQVDEQFF.

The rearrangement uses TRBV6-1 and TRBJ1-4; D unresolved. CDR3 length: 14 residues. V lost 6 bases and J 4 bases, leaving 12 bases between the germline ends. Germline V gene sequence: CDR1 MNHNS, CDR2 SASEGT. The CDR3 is CASSPTGDNEKLFF. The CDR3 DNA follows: TGTGCCAGCAGCCCGACCGGGGATAATGAAAAACTGTTTTTT.

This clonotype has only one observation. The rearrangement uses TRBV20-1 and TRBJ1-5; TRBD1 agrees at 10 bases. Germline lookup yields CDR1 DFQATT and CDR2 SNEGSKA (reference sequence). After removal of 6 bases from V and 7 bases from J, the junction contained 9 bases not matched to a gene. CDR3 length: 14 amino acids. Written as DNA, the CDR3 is TGCAGTGCCCCGGGACAGGGGAGCAGGCAGCCCCAGCATTTT. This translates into CSAPGQGSRQPQHF.

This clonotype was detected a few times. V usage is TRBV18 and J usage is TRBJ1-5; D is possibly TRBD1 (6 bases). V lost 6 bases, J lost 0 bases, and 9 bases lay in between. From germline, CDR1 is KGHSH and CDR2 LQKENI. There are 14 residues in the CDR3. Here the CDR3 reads CASSTGYSNQPQHF. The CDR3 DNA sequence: TGTGCCAGCTCCACAGGGTATAGCAATCAGCCCCAGCATTTT.

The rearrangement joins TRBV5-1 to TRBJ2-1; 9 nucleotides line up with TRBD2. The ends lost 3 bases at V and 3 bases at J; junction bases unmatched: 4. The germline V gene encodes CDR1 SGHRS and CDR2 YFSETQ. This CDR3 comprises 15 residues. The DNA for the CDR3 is TGCGCCAGCAGCTCTCAGCGGGGGGTCTACAATGAGCAGTTCTTC. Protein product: CASSSQRGVYNEQFF.

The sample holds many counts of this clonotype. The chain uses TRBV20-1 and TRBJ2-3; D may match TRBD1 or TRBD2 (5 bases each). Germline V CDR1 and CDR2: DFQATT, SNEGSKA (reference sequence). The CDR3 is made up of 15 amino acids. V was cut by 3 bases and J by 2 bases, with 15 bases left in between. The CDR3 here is CSASVGVHITDTQYF. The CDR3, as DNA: TGCAGTGCTAGTGTGGGGGTCCACATCACAGATACGCAGTATTTT.

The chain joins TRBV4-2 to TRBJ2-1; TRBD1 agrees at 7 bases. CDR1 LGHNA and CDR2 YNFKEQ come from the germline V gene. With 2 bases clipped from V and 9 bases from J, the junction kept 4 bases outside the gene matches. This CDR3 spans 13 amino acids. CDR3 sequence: CASSQTGEFEQFF. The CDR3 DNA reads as TGTGCCAGCAGCCAAACAGGGGAGTTTGAGCAGTTCTTC.

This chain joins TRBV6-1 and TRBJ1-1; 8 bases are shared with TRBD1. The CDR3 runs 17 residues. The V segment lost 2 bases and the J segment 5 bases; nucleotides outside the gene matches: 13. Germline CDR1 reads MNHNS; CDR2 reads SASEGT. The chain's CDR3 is CASSERATGQGSTEAFF. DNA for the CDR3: TGTGCCAGCAGTGAAAGGGCAACAGGACAGGGTTCAACTGAAGCTTTCTTT.

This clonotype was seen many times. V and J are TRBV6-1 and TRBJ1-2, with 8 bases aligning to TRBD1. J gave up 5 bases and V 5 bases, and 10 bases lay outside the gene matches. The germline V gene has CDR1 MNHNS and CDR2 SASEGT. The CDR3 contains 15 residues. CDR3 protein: CASSYQMDRVYGYTF. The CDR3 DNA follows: TGTGCCAGCAGTTATCAAATGGACAGGGTATATGGCTACACCTTC.

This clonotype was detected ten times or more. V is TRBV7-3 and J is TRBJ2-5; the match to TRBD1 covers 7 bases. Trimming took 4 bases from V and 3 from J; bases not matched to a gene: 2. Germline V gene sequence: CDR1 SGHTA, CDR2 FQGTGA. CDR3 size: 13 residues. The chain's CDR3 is CASSYGQEETQYF. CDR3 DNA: TGTGCCAGCAGCTACGGACAGGAAGAGACCCAGTACTTC.